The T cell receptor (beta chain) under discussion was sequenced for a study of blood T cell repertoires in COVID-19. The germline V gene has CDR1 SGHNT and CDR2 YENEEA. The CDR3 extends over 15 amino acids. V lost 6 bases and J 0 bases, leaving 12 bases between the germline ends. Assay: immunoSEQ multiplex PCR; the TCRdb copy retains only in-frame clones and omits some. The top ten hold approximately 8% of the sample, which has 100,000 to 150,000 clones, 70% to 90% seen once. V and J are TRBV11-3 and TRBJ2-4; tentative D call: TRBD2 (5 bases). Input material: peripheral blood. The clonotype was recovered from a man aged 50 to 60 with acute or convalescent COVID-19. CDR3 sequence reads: CASSTGFSAKNIQYF. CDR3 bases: TGTGCCAGCAGTACGGGGTTCTCAGCCAAAAACATTCAGTACTTC. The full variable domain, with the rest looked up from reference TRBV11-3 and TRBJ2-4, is EAGVVQSPRYKIIEKKQPVAFWCNPISGHNTLYWYLQNLGQGPELLIRYENEEAVDDSQLPKDRFSAERLKGVDSTLKIQPAELGDSAVYLCASSTGFSAKNIQYFGAGTRLSVL.